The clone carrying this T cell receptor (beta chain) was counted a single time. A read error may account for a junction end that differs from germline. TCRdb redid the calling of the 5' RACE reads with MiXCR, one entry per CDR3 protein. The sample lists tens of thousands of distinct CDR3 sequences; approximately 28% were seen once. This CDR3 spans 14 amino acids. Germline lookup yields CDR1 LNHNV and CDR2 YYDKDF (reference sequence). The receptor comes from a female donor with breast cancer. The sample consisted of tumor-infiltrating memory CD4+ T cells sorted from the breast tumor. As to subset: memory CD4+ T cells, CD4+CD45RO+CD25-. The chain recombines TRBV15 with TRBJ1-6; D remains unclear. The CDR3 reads CVTSSKKDNSPLHF. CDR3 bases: TGTGTCACCAGCAGCAAGAAAGATAATTCACCCCTCCACTTT. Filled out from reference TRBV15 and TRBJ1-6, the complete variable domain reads DAMVIQNPRYQVTQFGKPVTLSCSQTLNHNVMYWYQQKSSQAPKLLFHYYDKDFNNEADTPDNFQSRRPNTSFCFLDIRSPGLGDTAMYLCVTSSKKDNSPLHFGNGTRLTVT.